This TCR beta chain was identified in a study of monozygotic twins with inflammatory bowel disease (dated 2019 in TCRdb). Background for the entire study: In total, 28 monozygotic twin pairs made up the full study: 19 Danish pairs, all IBD-discordant, plus nine German pairs, of which four were IBD-concordant and five were IBD-discordant. Within discordant pairs, disease-associated traits were sought mainly by comparing IBD patients with their genetically identical healthy co-twins. Each individual had, on average, about 151 000 unique TCRalpha sequences and 181 000 unique TCRbeta sequences available for analysis.

From each donor, a roughly 2.5 ml peripheral blood sample was collected into PAXgene tubes and stored at -80 degrees C. Total RNA was isolated from whole blood with the PAXgene blood miRNA kit on an automated QIAcube, without T cell sorting. Peripheral blood from monozygotic twin pairs who were concordant or discordant for inflammatory bowel disease underwent deep TCRalpha and TCRbeta repertoire profiling using unique molecular barcoding. Smoking habits were recorded for all twin pairs, and each individual was classified as a current, former or never smoker. The library was produced with 5' RACE. Each TCR library was prepared from around 3,400 ng of total RNA. For each sample, cDNA synthesis was carried out in eight separate reactions using SMARTScribe reverse transcriptase. During cDNA synthesis, template switching was used to introduce unique molecular identifiers that contained a 6-nucleotide sample barcode. TCRalpha and TCRbeta cDNA was amplified in two nested PCRs of approximately 17 and 9 cycles, and bead purification was carried out after each PCR. Before amplification, the cDNA was treated with uracil DNA-glycosylase and purified using the QIAquick PCR purification kit. The second PCR was the step at which Illumina TruSeq-compatible adapters and sample-specific barcodes were added. TapeStation and Qubit were used to check library quality and concentration, and about 5.2 ng of each library went into the pool. Sequencing of the pooled libraries was done on an Illumina HiSeq2500 single-index Rapid Run using custom sequencing primers and 2 x 100 bp reads. In the paper's pipeline: UMI-based consensus assembly with MiGEC version 1.2.6 was used to correct PCR and sequencing errors. MiXCR version 2.1.1 handled V(D)J alignment, clonotype assembly and CDR3 extraction. To normalise gene usage, clonotype sharing and MAIT/NKT TCR abundance, the analysis used the top 1000, 10 000 and 20 000 clonotypes per sample. Diversity was computed as the inverse Simpson index with the vegan R package after downsampling to 27 000 UMIs. Paired Mann-Whitney U tests on discordant twin pairs were used, with Benjamini-Hochberg multiple-testing correction. The reads were reprocessed in TCRdb, with one entry per CDR3 protein sequence and no accompanying DNA. In this record, the V and J calls reflect TCRdb's handling and not the investigators' own analysis. The sample table holds approximately 380,000 distinct CDR3 sequences. The ten largest make up just over 2.5% of the sample.

Overall study outcomes, separate from this receptor: The analysis was unable to tell apart different T cell subtypes. Compared with healthy twins, IBD patients shared fewer clonotypes with other individuals, and the difference was most pronounced in patients with signs of disease activity. The results gave no support for a single strong signal or clonotype linked to IBD. Differing immunosuppressive treatments among patients may have added background noise and inter-individual variability to the repertoires. IBD patients had lower TCRbeta repertoire diversity, measured by the inverse Simpson index, than their healthy co-twins. Repertoire similarity did not differ between concordant and discordant twins, possibly due to limited statistical power.

In regard to this clonotype: Its recognized antigen is unknown.

Taken from the germline V gene, the CDR1 and CDR2 loops are WSHSY and SAAADI. The CDR3 contains 15 residues, cysteine and phenylalanine counted. DNA is not recorded here. The sequenced sample consisted of blood. The clonotype comes from a human donor with ulcerative colitis or Crohn's disease, or a healthy co-twin of an affected twin (not recorded which). In this chain, TRBV10-2 is recombined with TRBJ1-2; there is no DNA to check the TCRdb D call of TRBD1. The encoded CDR3 is CASTAHNRGNYGYTF.